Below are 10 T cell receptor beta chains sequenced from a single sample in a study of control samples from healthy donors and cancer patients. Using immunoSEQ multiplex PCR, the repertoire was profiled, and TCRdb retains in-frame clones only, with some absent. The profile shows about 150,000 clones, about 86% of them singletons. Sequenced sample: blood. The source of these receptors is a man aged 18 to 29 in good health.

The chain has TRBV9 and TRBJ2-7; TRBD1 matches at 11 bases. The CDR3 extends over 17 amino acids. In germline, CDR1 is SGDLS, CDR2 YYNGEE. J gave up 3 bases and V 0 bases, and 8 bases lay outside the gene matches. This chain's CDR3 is CASSVGTGTGGYYEQYF. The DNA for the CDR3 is TGTGCCAGCAGCGTAGGTACCGGGACAGGGGGATACTACGAGCAGTACTTC.

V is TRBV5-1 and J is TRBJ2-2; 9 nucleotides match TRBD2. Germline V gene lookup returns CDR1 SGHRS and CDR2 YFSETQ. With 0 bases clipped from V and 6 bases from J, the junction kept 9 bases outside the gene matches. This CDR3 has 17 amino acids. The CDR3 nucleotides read TGCGCCAGCAGCTTGGCCTTTGGCGGGGGGGACGCCGGGGAGCTGTTTTTT. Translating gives CASSLAFGGGDAGELFF.

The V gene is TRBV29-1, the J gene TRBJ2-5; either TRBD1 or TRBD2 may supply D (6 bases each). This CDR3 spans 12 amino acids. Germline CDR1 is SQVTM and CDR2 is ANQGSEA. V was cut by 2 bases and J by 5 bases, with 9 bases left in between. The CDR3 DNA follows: TGCAGCGTTGAACAGGGGAGGGAGACCCAGTACTTC. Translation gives CSVEQGRETQYF.

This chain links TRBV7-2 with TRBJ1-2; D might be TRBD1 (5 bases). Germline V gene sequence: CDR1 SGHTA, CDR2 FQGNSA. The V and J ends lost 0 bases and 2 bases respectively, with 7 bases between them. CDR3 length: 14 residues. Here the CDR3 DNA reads TGTGCCAGCAGCTTAGCGGGGGTCAACTATGGCTACACCTTC. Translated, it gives CASSLAGVNYGYTF. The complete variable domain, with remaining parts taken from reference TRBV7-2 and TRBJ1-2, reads GAGVSQSPSNKVTEKGKDVELRCDPISGHTALYWYRQSLGQGLEFLIYFQGNSAPDKSGLPSDRFSAERTGGSVSTLTIQRTQQEDSAVYLCASSLAGVNYGYTFGSGTRLTVV.

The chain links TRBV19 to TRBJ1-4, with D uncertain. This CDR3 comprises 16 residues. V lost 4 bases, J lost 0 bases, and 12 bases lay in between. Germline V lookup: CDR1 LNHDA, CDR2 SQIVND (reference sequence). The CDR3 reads CASSNPSSATNEKLFF. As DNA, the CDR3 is TGTGCCAGTAGTAACCCCTCGTCAGCAACTAATGAAAAACTGTTTTTT.

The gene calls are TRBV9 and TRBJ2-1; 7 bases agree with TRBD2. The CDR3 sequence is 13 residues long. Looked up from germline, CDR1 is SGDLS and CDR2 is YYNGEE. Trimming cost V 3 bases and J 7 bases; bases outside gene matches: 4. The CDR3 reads CASSGTRSNEQFF. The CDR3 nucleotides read TGTGCCAGCAGCGGGACTAGATCTAATGAGCAGTTCTTC.

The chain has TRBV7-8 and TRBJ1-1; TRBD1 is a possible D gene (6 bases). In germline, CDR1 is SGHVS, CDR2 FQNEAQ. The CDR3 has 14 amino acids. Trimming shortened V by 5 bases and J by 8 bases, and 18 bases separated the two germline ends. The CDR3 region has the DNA TGTGCCAGCAGCCCACCCCGGACCGGACAGGAAGCTTTCTTT. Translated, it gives CASSPPRTGQEAFF.

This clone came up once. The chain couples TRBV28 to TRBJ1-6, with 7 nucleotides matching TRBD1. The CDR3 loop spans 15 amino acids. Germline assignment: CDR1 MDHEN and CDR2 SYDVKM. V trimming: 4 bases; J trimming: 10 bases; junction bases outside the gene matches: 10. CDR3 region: CASSSRQGVWSPLHF. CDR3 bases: TGTGCCAGCAGTTCCCGACAGGGCGTGTGGTCACCCCTCCACTTT.

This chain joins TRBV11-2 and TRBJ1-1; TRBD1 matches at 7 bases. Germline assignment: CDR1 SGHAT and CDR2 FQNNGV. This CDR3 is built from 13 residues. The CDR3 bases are TGTGCAAGCTCCAGGGGGTACGTCACTGAAGCTTTCTTT. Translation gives CASSRGYVTEAFF.

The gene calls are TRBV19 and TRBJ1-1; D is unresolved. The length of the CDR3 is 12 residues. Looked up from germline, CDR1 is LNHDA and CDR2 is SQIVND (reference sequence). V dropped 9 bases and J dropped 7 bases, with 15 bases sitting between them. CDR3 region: CASSGPSIEAFF. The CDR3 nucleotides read TGTGCCAGCAGCGGGCCATCGATTGAAGCTTTCTTT.